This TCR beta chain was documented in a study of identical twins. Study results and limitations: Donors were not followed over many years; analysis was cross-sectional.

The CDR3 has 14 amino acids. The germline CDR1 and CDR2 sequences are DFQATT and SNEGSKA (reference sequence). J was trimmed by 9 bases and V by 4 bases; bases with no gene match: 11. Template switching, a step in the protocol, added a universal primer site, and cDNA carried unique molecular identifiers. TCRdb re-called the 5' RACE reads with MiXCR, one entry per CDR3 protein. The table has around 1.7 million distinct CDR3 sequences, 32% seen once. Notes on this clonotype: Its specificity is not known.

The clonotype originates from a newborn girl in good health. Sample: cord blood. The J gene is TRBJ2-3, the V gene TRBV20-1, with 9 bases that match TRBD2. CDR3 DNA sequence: TGCAGTGCTACCCTGCGGGAGGGTTGGGAAACGCAGTATTTT. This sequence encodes CSATLREGWETQYF.